This T cell receptor (beta chain) was identified in a study of T-cell reconstitution after alpha-beta-depleted transplantation in children. Construction of the TCRbeta library involved unique molecular identifiers. Each CDR3 protein is one row after TCRdb ran MiXCR on the PCR reads. Of some 500,000 distinct CDR3 sequences listed, approximately 20% were seen once; the top ten hold around 3.3%. The V gene's germline CDR1 is SGDLS and CDR2 YYNGEE. CDR3 length: 15 amino acids. Trimming cost V 4 bases and J 4 bases; bases outside gene matches: 6. V gene TRBV9 combines with J gene TRBJ2-7; 12 bases match TRBD2. The specimen comprised PBMCs from the stem cell graft donor, sampled from the stem cell graft. This TCR came from a human donor who donated a stem cell graft to a child with acute lymphoblastic leukemia. The CDR3 DNA sequence: TGTGCCAGCAGCAATCTAGCGGGAGGGCCGTACGAGCAGTACTTC. It specifies CASSNLAGGPYEQYF.